The rows below give T cell receptor beta chains drawn from one sample of a study of T cells in localized non-small cell lung cancer. Generated by immunoSEQ multiplex PCR, the TCRdb table keeps only in-frame clones and is missing some. This table has 20,000 to 30,000 clones, more than 90% appearing once. The sample consisted of peripheral blood, taken before any cancer treatment. The receptors stem from a man aged 40-75 years with stage III squamous cell lung carcinoma. The CDR3 runs from the conserved cysteine through the conserved F or W.

cdr3_aa j_call v_call
CASSPRRDFISPTDTQYF TRBJ2-3 TRBV7-2
CASNRQGQNTGELFF TRBJ2-2 TRBV27
CASSHRTGGLSSYEQYF TRBJ2-7 TRBV28
CASSLGIAEETQYF TRBJ2-5 TRBV7-6
CASSPGGRVNTGELFF TRBJ2-2 TRBV5-1
CASSLNGVEQPQHF TRBJ1-5 TRBV28
CASSLAGFRGQYEQYF TRBJ2-7 TRBV5-8
CASSPGDGTASYEQYF TRBJ2-7 TRBV5-1
CASGLGRNPDYEQYF TRBJ2-7 TRBV9
CASSVAGQLNQPQHF TRBJ1-5 TRBV9
CAIRDSGRNTGELFF TRBJ2-2 TRBV10-3
CASSLGRDGSEAFF TRBJ1-1 TRBV27
CASSSGTRSNSPLHF TRBJ1-6 TRBV5-8
CASSPWNSYNEQFF TRBJ2-1 TRBV14
CASSRRTASTADTQYF TRBJ2-3 TRBV14
CASSPTTGGRYSGNTIYF TRBJ1-3 TRBV9
CASSYSSEGTYEQYF TRBJ2-7 TRBV6-5
CASSVVERGPYEQYF TRBJ2-7 TRBV6-1
CASSFIGETQYF TRBJ2-5 TRBV27
CASSYTGLGYEQYF TRBJ2-7 TRBV6-5
CASSRDRLSGANVLTF TRBJ2-6 TRBV6-4
CASSLVVGGYGYTF TRBJ1-2 TRBV11-2
CASSALAGTSTDTQYF TRBJ2-3 TRBV7-2
CASSARGRDEQFF TRBJ2-1 TRBV9
CASSLTGTRTDTQYF TRBJ2-3 TRBV7-6
CASSQEGSGPSTFF TRBJ2-1 TRBV4-3